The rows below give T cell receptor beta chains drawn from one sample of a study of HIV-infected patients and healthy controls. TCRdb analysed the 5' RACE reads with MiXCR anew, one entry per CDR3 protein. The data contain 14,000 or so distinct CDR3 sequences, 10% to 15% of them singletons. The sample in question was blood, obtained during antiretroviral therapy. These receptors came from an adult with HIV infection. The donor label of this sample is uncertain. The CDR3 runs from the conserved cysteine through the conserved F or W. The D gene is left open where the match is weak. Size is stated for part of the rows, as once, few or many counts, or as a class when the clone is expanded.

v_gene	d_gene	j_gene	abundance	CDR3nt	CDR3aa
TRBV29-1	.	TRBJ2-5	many	TGCAGCGTTGAGTATCAGGGATTGAAGACCCAGTACTTC	CSVEYQGLKTQYF
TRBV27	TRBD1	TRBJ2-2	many	TGTGCCAGCAGACGACAGGGGGTAACCGGGGAGCTGTTTTTT	CASRRQGVTGELFF
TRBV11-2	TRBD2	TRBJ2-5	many	TGTGCCAGCAGCTTAGCGGGAGGGTACCAAGAGACCCAGTACTTC	CASSLAGGYQETQYF
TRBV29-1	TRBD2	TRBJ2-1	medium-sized	TGCAGCGCGGCCGGGACTAGCGGGAGTTTGACTGAGCAGTTCTTC	CSAAGTSGSLTEQFF
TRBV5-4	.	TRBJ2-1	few	TGTGCCAGCAGCTTAGATAGCGTAGCCTACAATGAGCAGTTCTTC	CASSLDSVAYNEQFF
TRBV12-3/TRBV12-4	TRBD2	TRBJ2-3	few	TGTGCCAGCAGTTTAAACGGGGGGAACACAGATACGCAGTATTTT	CASSLNGGNTDTQYF
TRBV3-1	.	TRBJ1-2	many	TGTGCCAGCAGCCAAGGCTCAGCCTATGGCTACACCTTC	CASSQGSAYGYTF
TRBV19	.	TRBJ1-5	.	TGTGCCAGTAGTAAGGGAGCAGGCGATTTCCGCAATCAGCCCCAGCATTTT	CASSKGAGDFRNQPQHF
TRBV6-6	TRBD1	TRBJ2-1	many	TGTGCCAGCAGTTACACCTCGACAGGGGGTGAGCAGTTCTTC	CASSYTSTGGEQFF
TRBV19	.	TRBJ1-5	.	TGTGCCAGTAGTATTCCAAGGCTGGGGACCAGAGGGGGTCAGCCCCAGCATTTT	CASSIPRLGTRGGQPQHF
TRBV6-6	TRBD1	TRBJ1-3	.	TGTGCCAGCAGACCTCCGGGACAGGCAGGAAACACCATATATTTT	CASRPPGQAGNTIYF
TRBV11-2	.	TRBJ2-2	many	TGTGCCAGCAGCTATGCTGGGGTAGGGGCCGGGGAGCTGTTTTTT	CASSYAGVGAGELFF
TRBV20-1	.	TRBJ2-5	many	TGCAGTGCACCCTCCCCCCAGGGTCCAGGAGAGACCCAGTACTTC	CSAPSPQGPGETQYF
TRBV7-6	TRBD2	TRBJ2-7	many	TGTGCCAGCAGCCTGGGGACTAGCTTGGGTGAGCAGTACTTC	CASSLGTSLGEQYF
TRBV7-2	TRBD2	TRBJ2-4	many	TGTGCCAGCAGCTTAGCTAGCGGGAGTGGGACCAAAAACATTCAGTACTTC	CASSLASGSGTKNIQYF
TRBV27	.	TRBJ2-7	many	TGTGCCAGCAGCGGGTCAGGGGAATTCCGCGAGCAGTACTTC	CASSGSGEFREQYF
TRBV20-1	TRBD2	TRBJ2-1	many	TGCAGTGCTAAAAGGACTAGCGAGCGGGATGAGCAGTTCTTC	CSAKRTSERDEQFF
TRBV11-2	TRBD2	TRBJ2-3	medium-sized	TGTGCCAGCAGCTTTCTCTATGGGAGGGGCACAGATACGCAGTATTTT	CASSFLYGRGTDTQYF
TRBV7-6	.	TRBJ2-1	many	TGTGCCAGCAGCTCCAGGGGCGGGAGCCCCTACAATGAGCAGTTCTTC	CASSSRGGSPYNEQFF
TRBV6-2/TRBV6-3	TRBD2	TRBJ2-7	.	TGTGCCAGCAGCCCTTGGACTAGCAACTACGAGCAGTACTTC	CASSPWTSNYEQYF
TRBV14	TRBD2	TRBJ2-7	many	TGTGCCAGCAGCCAACTTCCTCTAGCGGGAGGAATCGAGCAGTACTTC	CASSQLPLAGGIEQYF
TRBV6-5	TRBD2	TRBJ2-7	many	TGTGCCAGCAGTTACCTTCCGACCGGGGGGGAGCAGTACTTC	CASSYLPTGGEQYF